This is a list of T cell receptor beta chains from one sample in a study of glioma-infiltrating T cells. TCRdb ran MiXCR on the multiplex PCR reads and lists one entry per CDR3 protein. Among some 40,000 distinct CDR3 sequences, around 20% were seen once, and the ten largest hold around 5.8%. The sample consisted of glioma tissue, nonneoplastic brain tissue, or PBMCs (not recorded which). All receptors derive from a human donor with low-grade glioma or glioblastoma, undergoing nonglioma brain surgery, or in good health (not recorded which). Both conserved end residues are part of each CDR3. A D gene is named only where the DNA matches it firmly. Clone size is not always given. Where it is, it says once, few, many or a class for expanded clones.

j_call: TRBJ2-1; d_call: .; v_call: TRBV4-1; clone_size: many; cdr3_aa: CASSQDGNRGNEQFF; cdr3_nt: TGCGCCAGCAGCCAAGATGGTAACCGGGGCAATGAGCAGTTCTTC
j_call: TRBJ2-3; d_call: TRBD2; v_call: TRBV6-1; clone_size: many; cdr3_aa: CASSDRGGADTQYF; cdr3_nt: TGTGCCAGCAGCGACCGCGGGGGGGCAGATACGCAGTATTTT
j_call: TRBJ2-5; d_call: .; v_call: TRBV7-3; clone_size: .; cdr3_aa: CASSLGLAPGQETQYF; cdr3_nt: TGTGCCAGCAGCTTAGGACTCGCCCCAGGACAAGAGACCCAGTACTTC
j_call: TRBJ1-5; d_call: .; v_call: TRBV27; clone_size: .; cdr3_aa: CASSFSRQPQHF; cdr3_nt: TGTGCCAGCAGTTTTTCCCGTCAGCCCCAGCATTTT
j_call: TRBJ2-5; d_call: .; v_call: TRBV12-3/TRBV12-4; clone_size: many; cdr3_aa: CASRTDNQETQYF; cdr3_nt: TGTGCCAGCAGGACAGATAACCAAGAGACCCAGTACTTC
j_call: TRBJ2-7; d_call: TRBD1; v_call: TRBV19; clone_size: .; cdr3_aa: CASSTTGTAVSYEKYF; cdr3_nt: TGTGCCAGTAGTACAACCGGGACAGCTGTCTCCTACGAGAAGTACTTC
j_call: TRBJ2-1; d_call: .; v_call: TRBV28; clone_size: many; cdr3_aa: CASSDGTGYVAYNEQFF; cdr3_nt: TGTGCCAGCAGTGATGGCACAGGGTATGTCGCCTACAATGAGCAGTTCTTC
j_call: TRBJ1-4; d_call: .; v_call: TRBV6-2/TRBV6-3; clone_size: many; cdr3_aa: CASSNYREKLFF; cdr3_nt: TGTGCCAGCAGCAACTATAGAGAAAAACTGTTTTTT
j_call: TRBJ2-7; d_call: TRBD2; v_call: TRBV20-1; clone_size: many; cdr3_aa: CSTSDLAGNMYEQYF; cdr3_nt: TGCAGTACTAGCGATCTAGCGGGAAATATGTACGAGCAGTACTTC
j_call: TRBJ2-3; d_call: .; v_call: TRBV4-1; clone_size: many; cdr3_aa: CASSQEYRSQHTQYF; cdr3_nt: TGCGCCAGCAGCCAAGAATACCGCTCCCAGCATACGCAGTATTTT
j_call: TRBJ1-1; d_call: .; v_call: TRBV29-1; clone_size: .; cdr3_aa: CSVEPGQRAEAFF; cdr3_nt: TGCAGCGTTGAACCCGGGCAGAGAGCTGAAGCTTTCTTT
j_call: TRBJ2-5; d_call: TRBD2; v_call: TRBV7-9; clone_size: many; cdr3_aa: CASSPSRAGGRAVETQYF; cdr3_nt: TGTGCCAGCAGCCCATCCCGGGCGGGGGGGCGCGCGGTAGAGACCCAGTACTTC
j_call: TRBJ1-2; d_call: TRBD1; v_call: TRBV18; clone_size: .; cdr3_aa: CASSQDLEGAGGYTF; cdr3_nt: TGTGCAAGCTCACAAGACCTTGAGGGGGCAGGAGGTTACACCTTC
j_call: TRBJ1-1; d_call: .; v_call: TRBV29-1; clone_size: many; cdr3_aa: CSVVRRAGAFF; cdr3_nt: TGCAGCGTCGTGCGTAGGGCTGGGGCTTTCTTT
j_call: TRBJ1-2; d_call: .; v_call: TRBV28; clone_size: .; cdr3_aa: CASSLLQVDYNYTF; cdr3_nt: TGTGCCAGCAGTTTACTACAGGTTGACTATAACTACACCTTC
j_call: TRBJ2-7; d_call: .; v_call: TRBV10-3; clone_size: many; cdr3_aa: CAISGVVHEQYF; cdr3_nt: TGTGCCATCAGTGGCGTAGTCCACGAGCAGTACTTC
j_call: TRBJ2-7; d_call: TRBD1; v_call: TRBV29-1; clone_size: few; cdr3_aa: CSVGIGTGRLEQYF; cdr3_nt: TGCAGCGTTGGAATCGGGACAGGGCGACTCGAGCAGTACTTC
j_call: TRBJ2-5; d_call: .; v_call: TRBV3-1; clone_size: many; cdr3_aa: CASSPGDSTSVSETQYF; cdr3_nt: TGTGCCAGCAGCCCTGGGGACAGTACTAGCGTCTCGGAGACCCAGTACTTC
j_call: TRBJ2-7; d_call: TRBD2; v_call: TRBV5-1; clone_size: .; cdr3_aa: CASSAGGAISSYEQYF; cdr3_nt: TGCGCCAGCAGTGCCGGGGGGGCAATTAGCTCCTACGAGCAGTACTTC
j_call: TRBJ1-5; d_call: TRBD1; v_call: TRBV19; clone_size: many; cdr3_aa: CASSIGAGGTLQHF; cdr3_nt: TGTGCCAGTAGTATAGGGGCAGGGGGGACTCTCCAGCATTTT
j_call: TRBJ1-2; d_call: TRBD1; v_call: TRBV6-2/TRBV6-3; clone_size: medium-sized; cdr3_aa: CASSLRTGHYGYTF; cdr3_nt: TGTGCCAGCAGCCTCCGGACAGGGCACTATGGCTACACCTTC
j_call: TRBJ1-2; d_call: .; v_call: TRBV27; clone_size: many; cdr3_aa: CATRWGAGGYTF; cdr3_nt: TGTGCCACCCGTTGGGGGGCGGGGGGCTACACCTTC